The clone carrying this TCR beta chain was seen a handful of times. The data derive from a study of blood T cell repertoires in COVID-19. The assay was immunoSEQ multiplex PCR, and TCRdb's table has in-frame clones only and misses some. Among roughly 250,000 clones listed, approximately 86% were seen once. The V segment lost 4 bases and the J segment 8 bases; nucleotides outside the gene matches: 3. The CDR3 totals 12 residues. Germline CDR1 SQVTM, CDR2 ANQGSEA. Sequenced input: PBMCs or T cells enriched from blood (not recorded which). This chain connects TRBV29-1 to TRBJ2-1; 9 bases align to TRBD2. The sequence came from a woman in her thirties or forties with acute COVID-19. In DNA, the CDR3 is TGCAGCGTTGTAGCGGGAGTTGATGAGCAGTTCTTC. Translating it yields CSVVAGVDEQFF.